This paragraph reports one TCR beta chain. Only in-frame clones appear in the TCRdb table, and some are missing; sequencing was by immunoSEQ multiplex PCR. This sample carries around 68,000 clones, around 80% of them seen once, and the ten largest clones take 15% to 18%. This sample stems from a study of control samples from healthy donors and cancer patients. Germline V lookup: CDR1 SGHDT, CDR2 YYEEEE. The CDR3 sequence is 14 residues long. Trimming left V 4 bases short and J 2 bases short, with 10 bases between. The sequenced sample consisted of blood. The receptor comes from a man aged 55 to 70 in good health. V and J are TRBV5-6 and TRBJ2-4, with a possible D match to TRBD1 (5 bases). The CDR3 protein is CASSPGSSKNIQYF. The DNA of the CDR3 is TGTGCCAGCAGCCCAGGGTCCTCCAAAAACATTCAGTACTTC.